The 18 T cell receptor beta chains in this list originate from one sample, sequenced in a study of response to subunit inactivated influenza vaccine. TCRdb used MiXCR to reprocess the RT-PCR reads, holding one entry per CDR3 protein. This table holds hundreds of thousands of distinct CDR3 sequences, approximately 10% found once. The material was PBMCs from blood, obtained 40 to 50 days after vaccination. The receptor source for this set is a man aged 50 or older who received an inactivated influenza vaccine.

The J gene is TRBJ2-5, the V gene TRBV7-2, with TRBD2 identical over 10 bases. This CDR3 is built from 13 residues. The germline V gene encodes CDR1 SGHTA and CDR2 FQGNSA. The trim removed 4 bases at V and 5 bases at J, leaving 1 base unmatched. CDR3 protein: CASSSGLAETQYF. CDR3 bases: TGTGCCAGCAGCTCGGGACTAGCGGAGACCCAGTACTTC.

The V gene is TRBV20-1, the J gene TRBJ2-1; D may be TRBD2 (6 bases). Germline V lookup: CDR1 DFQATT, CDR2 SNEGSKA (reference sequence). The CDR3 is 15 amino acids. Deletions cut 0 bases from V and 4 bases from J, with 13 bases between. Here the CDR3 reads CSARDSLARYNEQFF. The CDR3 DNA sequence: TGCAGTGCTAGAGATTCGCTAGCGAGATACAATGAGCAGTTCTTC.

The J gene is TRBJ2-3, the V gene TRBV20-1; 7 nucleotides line up with TRBD2. This CDR3 spans 16 amino acids. Trimming at V came to 6 bases and at J to 0 bases, leaving 12 bases not matched to a gene. Germline V CDR1 and CDR2: DFQATT, SNEGSKA (reference sequence). DNA of the CDR3: TGCAGTGCGTGTAGGCTAGCGGATGCTAGCACAGATACGCAGTATTTT. This encodes CSACRLADASTDTQYF.

The chain joins TRBV11-2 to TRBJ2-7; D unclear. V was shortened by 5 bases and J by 2 bases, with 16 bases between the two germline ends. Germline CDR1 is SGHAT and CDR2 is FQNNGV. This CDR3 comprises 15 residues. The CDR3 sequence: CASSPPVQDAYEQYF. CDR3 sequence (DNA): TGTGCCAGCAGCCCCCCCGTGCAGGACGCCTACGAGCAGTACTTC.

There are a few counts of this clonotype. The chain employs TRBV12-3 or TRBV12-4 and TRBJ2-1; TRBD2 agrees at 11 bases. V lost 6 bases and J lost 7; bases outside the gene matches: 11. The CDR3 has 16 residues. CDR3 DNA: TGTGCCAGCAGCCGACCTACTAGCGGGAGATCGAATGAGCAGTTCTTC. It is translated as CASSRPTSGRSNEQFF.

This clonotype was seen a handful of times. V is TRBV24-1 and J is TRBJ2-1; tentative D call: TRBD1 (6 bases). Trimming pared 5 bases from V and 1 base from J, leaving 14 bases between. The germline CDR1 and CDR2 sequences are KGHDR and SFDVKD. The CDR3 covers 16 residues. CDR3 DNA sequence: TGTGCCACCAGTGTATTGGACAGTCCTTCCTACAATGAGCAGTTCTTC. It is translated as CATSVLDSPSYNEQFF.

This clonotype was recorded at least ten times. The chain employs TRBV6-5 and TRBJ2-3; D not resolved. CDR1 MNHEY and CDR2 SVGAGI come from the germline V gene. Deletions cut 2 bases from V and 2 bases from J, with 5 bases between. The CDR3 loop spans 13 amino acids. CDR3 nucleotides: TGTGCCAGCAGTTACGGAAACACAGATACGCAGTATTTT. Translated: CASSYGNTDTQYF.

This clonotype was detected ten times or more. The CDR3 loop is CASSQDLGRGVTEAFF. The CDR3 DNA reads as TGTGCCAGCAGCCAAGATCTTGGCAGGGGGGTCACTGAAGCTTTCTTT. V is TRBV4-2 and J is TRBJ1-1, with 7 bases lining up with TRBD1. V gave up 0 bases and J gave up 4 bases; unmatched junction bases: 8. This CDR3 region has 16 residues. Looked up from germline, CDR1 is LGHNA and CDR2 is YNFKEQ.

This clonotype was seen a few times. CDR3 loop: CASSSRVDRGSQYF. CDR3 DNA sequence: TGCGCCAGCAGCTCCAGGGTAGACAGGGGGAGCCAGTACTTC. The chain couples TRBV5-1 to TRBJ2-5; 9 nucleotides match TRBD1. The CDR3 has 14 amino acids. Losses at the gene ends were 3 bases for V and 10 bases for J; bases not matched to a gene: 10. CDR1 is SGHRS and CDR2 is YFSETQ in the germline V gene.

The chain is built from TRBV5-1 and TRBJ1-4; TRBD1 agrees at 7 bases. The CDR3 contains 19 residues. The germline V gene encodes CDR1 SGHRS and CDR2 YFSETQ. Trimming took 2 bases from V and 4 from J; bases not matched to a gene: 17. CDR3 nucleotide sequence: TGCGCCAGCAGCTTATCACAGGGGCCTTCTAACTCTCTTAATGAAAAACTGTTTTTT. Its translation: CASSLSQGPSNSLNEKLFF. The complete variable domain, with remaining parts taken from reference TRBV5-1 and TRBJ1-4, reads KAGVTQTPRYLIKTRGQQVTLSCSPISGHRSVSWYQQTPGQGLQFLFEYFSETQRNKGNFPGRFSGRQFSNSRSEMNVSTLELGDSALYLCASSLSQGPSNSLNEKLFFGSGTQLSVL.

The chain employs TRBV20-1 and TRBJ1-2, with D possibly matching TRBD1 (6 bases). This CDR3 has 14 residues. CDR1 and CDR2 from the germline V gene are DFQATT and SNEGSKA (reference sequence). V lost 0 bases and J lost 3, with 11 bases in between. CDR3 loop: CSAREAGADYGYTF. In nucleotides, the CDR3 is TGCAGTGCTAGAGAGGCAGGGGCCGACTATGGCTACACCTTC.

This clonotype was counted only a few times. This CDR3 is CSARDRNRINTEAFF. The CDR3 DNA reads as TGCAGTGCTAGAGATCGGAACAGGATCAACACTGAAGCTTTCTTT. The chain carries TRBV20-1 and TRBJ1-1; weak D call: TRBD1 (5 bases). V lost 0 bases, J lost 2 bases, and 13 bases lay in between. The CDR3 covers 15 residues. Germline V CDR1 and CDR2: DFQATT, SNEGSKA (reference sequence).

The chain links TRBV12-3 or TRBV12-4 to TRBJ2-7, with D possibly being TRBD2 (5 bases). V shed 5 bases and J shed 3 bases, with 17 bases lying between them. The CDR3 extends over 15 amino acids. The CDR3 region is CASSEGGFQHYEQYF. Here the CDR3 DNA reads TGTGCCAGCAGTGAGGGTGGGTTCCAACACTACGAGCAGTACTTC.

This chain uses TRBV2 with TRBJ1-4; TRBD1 matches at 8 bases. V gave up 4 bases and J gave up 7 bases; unmatched junction bases: 8. Germline-derived CDR1 and CDR2 are SNHLY and FYNNEI. The CDR3 covers 15 residues. The CDR3 reads CASSGTGRKSEKLFF. CDR3 coding DNA: TGTGCCAGCAGTGGGACAGGGAGGAAGTCTGAAAAACTGTTTTTT. Using reference TRBV2 and TRBJ1-4 for the parts outside the CDR3, the full variable domain is EPEVTQTPSHQVTQMGQEVILRCVPISNHLYFYWYRQILGQKVEFLVSFYNNEISEKSEIFDDQFSVERPDGSNFTLKIRSTKLEDSAMYFCASSGTGRKSEKLFFGSGTQLSVL.

This clonotype occurred a few times. This chain uses TRBV5-1 with TRBJ1-6; D ambiguous. Per the germline V gene, CDR1 is SGHRS and CDR2 is YFSETQ. V lost 0 bases and J lost 7, with 8 bases in between. This CDR3 contains 14 residues. The CDR3 is CASSLEAENSPLHF. In DNA, the CDR3 is TGCGCCAGCAGCTTGGAAGCGGAGAATTCACCCCTCCACTTT.

Concerning this clonotype itself: A junction boundary mismatches the germline segment, possibly from a read error. The DNA for the CDR3 is TGCAGCATCTCGAAGAGGCTAGCGGGAGCCACAGATATGCAGTATTTT. Translated, it gives CSISKRLAGATDMQYF. The rearrangement uses TRBV29-1 and TRBJ2-3; 10 bases agree with TRBD2. The CDR3 is 16 residues long. CDR1 and CDR2 (germline): SQVTM, ANQGSEA.

This clonotype was counted a few times. The rearrangement links TRBV28 to TRBJ2-1, with D perhaps given as TRBD1 or TRBD2 (5 bases each). The CDR3 runs to 15 residues. The germline CDR1 and CDR2 sequences are MDHEN and SYDVKM. V dropped 4 bases and J dropped 6 bases, with 16 bases sitting between them. CDR3 sequence reads: CASSYDEGRLNEQFF. The CDR3, as DNA: TGTGCCAGCAGTTACGACGAGGGACGGCTCAATGAGCAGTTCTTC.

This clonotype has a handful of counts. J is TRBJ2-5 and V is TRBV4-2; TRBD1 matches 12 bases. From germline, CDR1 is LGHNA and CDR2 YNFKEQ. After removal of 0 bases from V and 5 bases from J, the junction contained 4 bases not matched to a gene. The length of the CDR3 is 16 residues. CDR3 region: CASSQEGQGAYETQYF. Here the CDR3 DNA reads TGTGCCAGCAGCCAAGAGGGACAGGGGGCTTATGAGACCCAGTACTTC.